The rows below give T cell receptor beta chains drawn from one sample of a study of Graves' ophthalmopathy and Graves' hyperthyroidism. TCRdb re-derived calls from the multiplex PCR reads in MiXCR, one entry per CDR3 protein. The sample carries approximately 500,000 distinct CDR3 sequences, approximately 15% recorded once. The sequencing input was blood. The receptors come from a woman in her 30s with Graves' ophthalmopathy. The CDR3 runs from the conserved cysteine through the conserved F or W. Each record gives: CDR3 length, J gene, clone size, V gene, D gene, CDR3 protein, CDR3 DNA. A D gene is named only where the DNA matches it firmly. The size field is filled for only some rows; it gives once, few, many or a size class.

11 | TRBJ1-1 | many | TRBV20-1 | - | CSARDSPEAFF | TGCAGTGCTAGAGATAGCCCAGAAGCTTTCTTT
14 | TRBJ1-6 | many | TRBV20-1 | - | CSATLWGQGSPLHF | TGCAGTGCTACCTTGTGGGGGCAGGGTTCACCCCTCCACTTT
14 | TRBJ1-5 | many | TRBV15 | TRBD1 | CATSTYDRGAAQHF | TGTGCCACCAGCACCTACGACAGGGGAGCAGCCCAGCATTTT
14 | TRBJ2-7 | many | TRBV6-5 | - | CASSYQGPEYEQYF | TGTGCCAGCAGTTACCAGGGGCCCGAATACGAGCAGTACTTC
15 | TRBJ2-7 | many | TRBV6-2/TRBV6-3 | - | CASSYRLLEGDEQYF | TGTGCCAGCAGTTACCGACTCCTCGAGGGCGACGAGCAGTACTTC
17 | TRBJ2-2 | - | TRBV3-1 | - | CASSQDFGVGNTGELFF | TGTGCCAGCAGCCAAGATTTCGGGGTGGGAAACACCGGGGAGCTGTTTTTT
14 | TRBJ2-4 | - | TRBV20-1 | TRBD2 | CSARDRTSENIKYF | TGCAGTGCTAGAGACCGGACTAGCGAAAACATTAAGTACTTC
15 | TRBJ2-7 | - | TRBV29-1 | - | CSVDRAPWWSYEQYF | TGCAGCGTTGATCGGGCACCCTGGTGGTCCTACGAGCAGTACTTC
15 | TRBJ1-5 | many | TRBV10-3 | TRBD1 | CAISARQGVNQPQHF | TGTGCCATCAGTGCCCGACAGGGCGTCAATCAGCCCCAGCATTTT
17 | TRBJ1-2 | many | TRBV6-5 | - | CASSYTPDSAYNYGYTF | TGTGCCAGCAGTTACACACCTGACTCGGCCTATAACTATGGCTACACCTTC
15 | TRBJ2-4 | many | TRBV12-3/TRBV12-4 | - | CASSPSRIAKNIQYF | TGTGCCAGCAGTCCCAGCCGAATAGCCAAAAACATTCAGTACTTC
15 | TRBJ2-5 | many | TRBV28 | - | CASRPSGYKQETQYF | TGTGCCAGCAGACCCAGTGGGTATAAACAAGAGACCCAGTACTTC
15 | TRBJ1-1 | many | TRBV7-6 | - | CASSMPDLVNTEAFF | TGTGCCAGCAGCATGCCAGATCTTGTGAACACTGAAGCTTTCTTT
15 | TRBJ2-2 | many | TRBV7-8 | TRBD2 | CASSSGLPNTGELFF | TGTGCCAGCAGCTCGGGACTACCTAACACCGGGGAGCTGTTTTTT
14 | TRBJ2-7 | many | TRBV20-1 | TRBD2 | CSAQRTSGVSEQYF | TGCAGTGCGCAACGGACTAGCGGGGTCTCTGAGCAGTACTTC
14 | TRBJ1-1 | many | TRBV6-1 | - | CASSEAGGQDEAFF | TGTGCCAGCAGTGAAGCCGGGGGGCAGGATGAAGCTTTCTTT
16 | TRBJ2-6 | many | TRBV28 | - | CASSSPGKAGANVLTF | TGTGCCAGCAGTTCTCCAGGGAAGGCTGGGGCCAACGTCCTGACTTTC
14 | TRBJ2-7 | many | TRBV2 | - | CASSDYPGPYEQYF | TGTGCCAGCAGTGACTATCCAGGGCCCTACGAGCAGTACTTC
17 | TRBJ1-6 | - | TRBV12-3/TRBV12-4 | - | CASSLVRDRPFNSPLHF | TGTGCCAGCAGTTTGGTCCGGGACCGCCCCTTCAATTCACCCCTCCACTTT
11 | TRBJ1-1 | - | TRBV12-3/TRBV12-4 | - | CASSLRSEVFF | TGTGCCAGCAGTTTACGCAGTGAAGTTTTCTTT
16 | TRBJ2-2 | many | TRBV24-1 | - | CATSDPRVANTGELFF | TGTGCCACCAGTGATCCCCGAGTGGCGAACACCGGGGAGCTGTTTTTT
16 | TRBJ2-7 | many | TRBV30 | TRBD1 | CAWGRDRGSTYYEQYF | TGTGCCTGGGGGAGAGACAGGGGTAGCACGTACTACGAGCAGTACTTC
15 | TRBJ2-7 | - | TRBV2 | - | CASSEWAGRTYEQYF | TGTGCCAGCAGTGAATGGGCAGGCAGGACCTACGAGCAGTACTTC
14 | TRBJ2-7 | many | TRBV5-1 | TRBD1 | CASSLDRGRDEQYF | TGCGCCAGCAGCTTGGACAGGGGGCGCGACGAGCAGTACTTC
13 | TRBJ2-7 | many | TRBV14 | - | CASSPGDGYEQYF | TGTGCCAGCAGCCCGGGGGACGGATACGAGCAGTACTTC
13 | TRBJ1-1 | many | TRBV7-2 | TRBD1 | CASSSRDRVKAFF | TGTGCCAGCAGCTCCCGGGACAGGGTCAAAGCTTTCTTT
15 | TRBJ1-6 | many | TRBV2 | TRBD1 | CASSDWTGGASPLHF | TGTGCCAGCAGTGACTGGACAGGGGGTGCGTCACCCCTCCACTTT
19 | TRBJ1-2 | many | TRBV6-2/TRBV6-3 | TRBD1 | CASRAGGDAVSGHNYGYTF | TGTGCCAGCCGAGCAGGGGGTGATGCGGTCTCAGGACATAACTATGGCTACACCTTC
12 | TRBJ2-5 | many | TRBV29-1 | - | CSVAVGKETQYF | TGCAGCGTTGCAGTGGGCAAAGAGACCCAGTACTTC
13 | TRBJ1-1 | many | TRBV2 | - | CASSPQRGTEAFF | TGTGCCAGCAGTCCTCAACGAGGGACTGAAGCTTTCTTT
16 | TRBJ2-5 | many | TRBV27 | - | CASSLSYGEYQETQYF | TGTGCCAGCAGTTTATCCTATGGAGAGTACCAAGAGACCCAGTACTTC
14 | TRBJ1-1 | - | TRBV14 | - | CASSHGFDGTEAFF | TGTGCCAGCAGCCACGGGTTTGATGGCACTGAAGCTTTCTTT
15 | TRBJ1-2 | - | TRBV11-2 | - | CASSPTGTPNYGYTF | TGTGCCAGCAGCCCAACAGGGACACCTAACTATGGCTACACCTTC
15 | TRBJ1-5 | many | TRBV20-1 | - | CSAREGIWAGGPQHF | TGCAGTGCTAGAGAAGGAATCTGGGCGGGTGGCCCCCAGCATTTT
17 | TRBJ2-5 | many | TRBV5-6 | TRBD2 | CASSFRRLAQVRETQYF | TGTGCCAGCAGCTTTCGCCGACTAGCCCAAGTGCGGGAGACCCAGTACTTC
13 | TRBJ1-1 | many | TRBV5-1 | TRBD1 | CASSTTDRGIAFF | TGCGCCAGCAGCACCACGGACAGGGGGATAGCTTTCTTT
14 | TRBJ2-7 | many | TRBV28 | TRBD2 | CASSWGLAGNEQYF | TGTGCCAGCAGCTGGGGGCTAGCGGGAAACGAGCAGTACTTC
16 | TRBJ1-1 | many | TRBV19 | - | CASKGQFMLRSIEAFF | TGTGCCAGTAAAGGACAGTTTATGTTAAGGAGTATTGAAGCTTTCTTT
17 | TRBJ2-4 | many | TRBV28 | TRBD2 | CASSLASSGLAKNIKYF | TGTGCCAGCAGTTTAGCTTCCTCGGGACTAGCCAAAAACATTAAGTACTTC
16 | TRBJ1-1 | few | TRBV9 | TRBD1 | CASSVLIGGGETEAFF | TGTGCCAGCAGCGTACTGATAGGGGGCGGGGAGACTGAAGCTTTCTTT
15 | TRBJ1-5 | many | TRBV25-1 | - | CASSDADDSNQPQHF | TGTGCCAGCAGTGATGCCGATGATAGCAATCAGCCCCAGCATTTT
15 | TRBJ2-4 | many | TRBV30 | - | CAWKLAGPKRGIKYF | TGTGCCTGGAAACTAGCAGGGCCCAAAAGAGGCATTAAGTACTTC
15 | TRBJ2-5 | - | TRBV7-2 | - | CASSLEWGASQTQYF | TGTGCCAGCAGCTTAGAATGGGGAGCTTCACAGACCCAGTACTTC
14 | TRBJ2-7 | once | TRBV6-1 | - | CASSASGLFYEQYF | TGTGCCAGCTCGGCCAGCGGCTTATTCTACGAGCAGTACTTC
15 | TRBJ2-2 | - | TRBV7-2 | - | CASSLSTGYTGELFF | TGTGCCAGCAGCCTTTCGACAGGATACACCGGGGAGCTGTTTTTT
13 | TRBJ1-5 | many | TRBV12-3/TRBV12-4 | TRBD1 | CASRFTGDQPQHF | TGTGCCAGCAGATTCACAGGGGATCAGCCCCAGCATTTT
14 | TRBJ2-5 | - | TRBV19 | - | CASSPQMSQETQYF | TGTGCCAGTAGTCCCCAGATGTCTCAAGAGACCCAGTACTTC
14 | TRBJ2-5 | many | TRBV25-1 | - | CASTPWGQQETQYF | TGTGCCAGCACCCCCTGGGGGCAGCAAGAGACCCAGTACTTC
13 | TRBJ1-5 | - | TRBV6-2/TRBV6-3 | - | CASSFGPYQPQHF | TGTGCCAGCAGTTTCGGGCCTTATCAGCCCCAGCATTTT
15 | TRBJ2-5 | many | TRBV14 | - | CASSQDPLWGETQYF | TGTGCCAGCAGCCAAGATCCCCTATGGGGAGAGACCCAGTACTTC
15 | TRBJ2-7 | - | TRBV20-1 | TRBD2 | CSATRRLAATYEQYF | TGCAGTGCCACCAGAAGACTAGCGGCTACCTACGAGCAGTACTTC
15 | TRBJ1-2 | - | TRBV4-1 | - | CASSPWTPWDAGYTF | TGCGCCAGCAGCCCCTGGACCCCCTGGGACGCTGGCTACACCTTC
13 | TRBJ1-6 | many | TRBV12-3/TRBV12-4 | TRBD1 | CASSTGGLSPLHF | TGTGCCAGCAGTACAGGGGGGTTGTCACCCCTCCACTTT
13 | TRBJ1-5 | many | TRBV19 | - | CASTAVLSQPQHF | TGTGCCAGTACGGCAGTGCTGTCTCAGCCCCAGCATTTT
14 | TRBJ2-5 | many | TRBV6-5 | - | CASSYGVSQETQYF | TGTGCCAGCAGTTACGGCGTCAGTCAGGAGACCCAGTACTTC